This TCR beta chain was sequenced in a study of shared clonotypes between healthy human individuals. Per the germline V gene, CDR1 is MNHEY and CDR2 is SMNVEV (reference sequence). This CDR3 comprises 13 residues. V was trimmed by 2 bases and J by 10 bases, leaving 9 bases between them. Positively selected for CCR7, the CD45RO-negative cells used as naive CD8 cells excluded terminally differentiated effector memory CD45RA+ cells. Study donors comprised healthy, HIV-negative adults devoid of recent acute infection or vaccination. Investigators spread the genomic DNA of each subset evenly over several immunoSEQ plates. Repertoires were generated with immunoSEQ multiplex PCR, while TCRdb's copy carries only in-frame clones and drops some. The data show 1.5 million to 2.5 million clones, less than 95% seen once.

V and J are TRBV27 and TRBJ1-6; maybe TRBD1 (5 bases). The sequence was obtained from a man aged 18-30 years in good health. Sample: naive CD8+ T cells sorted from blood. CDR3: CASSLIWDSPLHF. The DNA of the CDR3 is TGTGCCAGCAGTTTAATTTGGGACTCACCCCTCCACTTT.